This T cell receptor beta chain was identified during a study of T cells expressing NK-cell markers. TCRdb re-called the 5' RACE reads and gives one entry per CDR3 protein, without DNA. The sample is made up of hundreds of thousands of distinct CDR3 sequences, and the top ten hold about 3.6% of it. The CDR3 has 15 amino acids. CDR1 and CDR2 (germline): LGHNA, YNFKEQ. The chain recombines TRBV4-2 with TRBJ2-1; TCRdb gives TRBD2 as the D gene, but with no DNA this cannot be confirmed. The sequence was collected from a man between 18 and 35 years old in good health. Source material: blood T cells: a sorted CD56 or NKG2C T cell subset, CD4+ or CD8+ T cells, or bulk PBMC T cells (not recorded which). Here the CDR3 reads CASSQGVGSYNEQFF.